These 4 T cell receptor beta chains originate from one sample sequenced in a study of blood T cell repertoires in COVID-19 (dated by TCRdb to the early 2020s). Receptor amplification or capture employed the immunoSEQ multiplex PCR assay. TCRdb carries this immuneACCESS record with in-frame sequences only. Its versions omit some clonotypes, under half of them owing to an unresolved V gene in the studies checked, with the rest unexplained. The sample includes about 110,000 clones, with around 85% observed a single time. The ten largest clones represent 20% of the sample. The sequenced sample consisted of peripheral blood. Receptor source: a man aged 70-80 years with active or convalescent COVID-19.

Note on this clone: This same CDR3 is encoded by further DNA sequences in the sample. The chain combines TRBV12-3 or TRBV12-4 with TRBJ1-2; maybe TRBD1 (6 bases). Between the trimmed V and J ends, which lost 3 bases and 8 bases, there was a span of 7 bases. The CDR3 is made up of 11 amino acids. CDR3: CASSLGAGYTF. CDR3 coding DNA: TGTGCCAGCAGTTTGGGGGCAGGCTACACCTTC.

This chain links TRBV19 with TRBJ2-6, with a weak D call TRBD1 (5 bases). The germline V gene has CDR1 LNHDA and CDR2 SQIVND (reference sequence). V was pared by 1 base and J by 2 bases, with 6 bases between. CDR3 size: 15 residues. The CDR3 here is CASSIGGPGANVLTF. In DNA, the CDR3 is TGTGCCAGTAGTATAGGGGGCCCTGGGGCCAACGTCCTGACTTTC.

The chain employs TRBV15 and TRBJ1-5, with D maybe TRBD1 (5 bases). The CDR3 spans 15 residues. Germline V CDR1 and CDR2: LNHNV, YYDKDF (reference sequence). V shed 5 bases and J shed 7 bases, with 18 bases lying between them. The CDR3 loop is CATSLGGRVRQPQHF. CDR3 DNA: TGTGCCACCAGCCTCGGGGGGAGGGTTCGGCAGCCCCAGCATTTT. Looking up the rest from reference TRBV15 and TRBJ1-5 gives the full variable domain: DAMVIQNPRYQVTQFGKPVTLSCSQTLNHNVMYWYQQKSSQAPKLLFHYYDKDFNNEADTPDNFQSRRPNTSFCFLDIRSPGLGDTAMYLCATSLGGRVRQPQHFGDGTRLSIL.

The rearrangement uses TRBV7-3 and TRBJ1-2; tentative D call: TRBD1 (5 bases). The V end lost 2 bases, the J end lost 8 bases, and 18 bases lay between the germline ends. The length of the CDR3 is 15 residues. The V gene's germline CDR1 is SGHTA and CDR2 FQGTGA. The CDR3 sequence is CASSLQLPQVGGYTF. The DNA for the CDR3 is TGTGCCAGCAGCTTACAACTCCCACAGGTTGGAGGCTACACCTTC.